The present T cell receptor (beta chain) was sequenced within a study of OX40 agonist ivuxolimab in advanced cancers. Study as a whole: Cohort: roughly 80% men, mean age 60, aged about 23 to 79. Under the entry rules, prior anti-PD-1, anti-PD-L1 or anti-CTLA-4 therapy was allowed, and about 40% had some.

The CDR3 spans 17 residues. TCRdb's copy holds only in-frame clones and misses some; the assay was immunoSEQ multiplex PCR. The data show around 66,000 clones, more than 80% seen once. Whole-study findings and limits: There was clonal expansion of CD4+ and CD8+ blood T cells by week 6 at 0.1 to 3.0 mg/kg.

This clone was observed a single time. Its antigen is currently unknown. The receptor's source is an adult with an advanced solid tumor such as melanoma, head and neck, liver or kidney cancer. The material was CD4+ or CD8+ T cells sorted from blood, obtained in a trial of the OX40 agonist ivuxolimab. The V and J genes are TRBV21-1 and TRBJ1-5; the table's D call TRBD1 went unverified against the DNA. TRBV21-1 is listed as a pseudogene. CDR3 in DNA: TGTGCCAGCAGCAAAGCCAAGGGGACAACCTTCAATCAGCCCCAGCATTTT. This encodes CASSKAKGTTFNQPQHF.